This entry lists 13 T cell receptor beta chains sequenced from one sample in a study of blood T cell repertoires in COVID-19. Sequenced by immunoSEQ multiplex PCR; TCRdb stores in-frame clones only, minus some. The sample has tens of thousands of clones; roughly four fifths are singletons. Sequencing was done on a sample of peripheral blood. The source is an elderly woman with acute or convalescent COVID-19.

The chain is built from TRBV5-4 and TRBJ2-7; 7 bases fit TRBD2. CDR3 length: 13 amino acids. CDR1 is SGHNT and CDR2 is YYREEE in the germline V gene (reference sequence). J gave up 3 bases and V 3 bases, and 3 bases lay outside the gene matches. This chain's CDR3 is CASSYTSDYEQYF. The CDR3 bases are TGTGCCAGCAGCTATACTAGCGACTACGAGCAGTACTTC. The whole variable domain, remainder taken from reference TRBV5-4 and TRBJ2-7, is ETGVTQSPTHLIKTRGQQVTLRCSSQSGHNTVSWYQQALGQGPQFIFQYYREEENGRGNFPPRFSGLQFPNYSSELNVNALELDDSALYLCASSYTSDYEQYFGPGTRLTVT.

V usage is TRBV5-4 and J usage is TRBJ2-5; the match to TRBD1 covers 10 bases. The length of the CDR3 is 18 residues. V was clipped by 1 base and J by 1 base; unmatched bases: 10. CDR1 and CDR2 from the germline V gene are SGHNT and YYREEE (reference sequence). The CDR3 DNA reads TGTGCCAGCAGCTTGATGACAGGGGGCGCGGGTGTCCAAGAGACCCAGTACTTC. This encodes CASSLMTGGAGVQETQYF.

The chain employs TRBV3-1 (or the pseudogene TRBV3-2) and TRBJ1-4; D gene uncertain. This CDR3 comprises 14 residues. The V gene lost 6 bases and the J gene lost 0 bases, with 8 bases spanning the gap. Germline assignment: CDR1 LGHDT and CDR2 YNNKEL (reference sequence). The CDR3: CASSGLATNEKLFF. CDR3 nucleotide sequence: TGTGCCAGCAGTGGCCTTGCAACTAATGAAAAACTGTTTTTT.

This clone was seen only a few times. The chain has TRBV6-1 and TRBJ1-6; tentative D call: TRBD1 (5 bases). CDR1 and CDR2 from the germline V gene are MNHNS and SASEGT. Trimming removed 2 bases from V and 7 bases from J, with 9 bases in between. There are 14 residues in the CDR3. The CDR3 region is CASSETGQNSPLHF. CDR3 nucleotide sequence: TGTGCCAGCAGTGAAACAGGTCAGAATTCACCCCTCCACTTT.

V gene TRBV3-1 (or the pseudogene TRBV3-2) combines with J gene TRBJ2-1; 7 bases agree with TRBD1. This CDR3 is 15 amino acids long. CDR1 is LGHDT, CDR2 YNNKEL, per germline (reference sequence). V dropped 0 bases and J dropped 2; count of bases not matched to a gene: 1. For the CDR3, the DNA is TGTGCCAGCAGCCAAGATACAGGGGCCTACAATGAGCAGTTCTTC. This encodes CASSQDTGAYNEQFF.

By frequency in the sample, this clone is medium-sized. This chain joins TRBV19 and TRBJ1-1; possible D gene TRBD1, 5 bases. CDR1 is LNHDA and CDR2 is SQIVND in the germline V gene (reference sequence). The V end lost 5 bases, the J end lost 0 bases, and 7 bases lay between the germline ends. This CDR3 is 13 amino acids long. CDR3 residues: CASSEQVNTEAFF. The CDR3 DNA sequence: TGTGCCAGTAGTGAACAGGTGAACACTGAAGCTTTCTTT.

This clone appeared a few times. The chain is built from TRBV5-1 and TRBJ2-3; TRBD2 might be the D (5 bases). This CDR3 is built from 14 residues. Trimming took off 2 bases at V and 5 bases at J, with 12 bases between the two ends. Germline assignment: CDR1 SGHRS and CDR2 YFSETQ. This CDR3 is CASSFSGMGDTQYF. CDR3 bases: TGCGCCAGCAGCTTTTCGGGAATGGGAGATACGCAGTATTTT.

V is TRBV28 and J is TRBJ1-5, with D tentatively TRBD1 (6 bases). The CDR3 consists of 16 residues. In germline, CDR1 is MDHEN, CDR2 SYDVKM. Trimming removed 2 bases from V and 5 bases from J, with 16 bases in between. The CDR3 nucleotides are TGTGCCAGCAGTTTAGTACAGGGCCTTACACATCAGCCCCAGCATTTT. Protein product: CASSLVQGLTHQPQHF.

This CDR3 is CASSLQYTGELFF. As DNA, the CDR3 is TGCGCCAGCAGCCTACAGTACACCGGGGAGCTGTTTTTT. The gene calls are TRBV5-1 and TRBJ2-2; D is uncertain. The ends were cut back, 4 bases at V and 3 bases at J, with 7 bases in the middle. The CDR3 is made up of 13 amino acids. Per the germline V gene, CDR1 is SGHRS and CDR2 is YFSETQ. The complete variable domain, with remaining parts taken from reference TRBV5-1 and TRBJ2-2, reads KAGVTQTPRYLIKTRGQQVTLSCSPISGHRSVSWYQQTPGQGLQFLFEYFSETQRNKGNFPGRFSGRQFSNSRSEMNVSTLELGDSALYLCASSLQYTGELFFGEGSRLTVL.

This clone is a singleton in its sample. The chain uses TRBV6-5 and TRBJ1-4, with 7 bases that match TRBD1. CDR1 and CDR2 (germline): MNHEY, SVGAGI. This CDR3 region has 15 residues. V lost 6 bases to trimming and J lost 3 bases; unmatched junction nucleotides: 7. The CDR3 DNA reads as TGTGCCAGCAGCCTGAACAGGGGACCTAATGAAAAACTGTTTTTT. Amino acid sequence: CASSLNRGPNEKLFF.

A single count supports this clone. This chain uses TRBV6-4 with TRBJ1-2; the D gene is possibly TRBD1 (6 bases). V was clipped by 4 bases and J by 4 bases, with 10 bases between them. CDR1 and CDR2 from the germline V gene are MRHNA and SNTAGT. The CDR3 consists of 13 residues. As DNA, the CDR3 is TGTGCCAGCAGTGCTACAGGGTCCTATGGCTACACCTTC. This translates into CASSATGSYGYTF.

V usage is TRBV20-1 and J usage is TRBJ2-4; tentative D call: TRBD2 (6 bases). CDR3 length equals 16 residues. The V and J ends lost 3 bases and 0 bases respectively, with 15 bases between them. Germline V gene sequence: CDR1 DFQATT, CDR2 SNEGSKA (reference sequence). The CDR3 loop is CSASSGYGLAKNIQYF. In DNA form, the CDR3 reads TGCAGTGCTAGTAGCGGTTATGGGTTAGCCAAAAACATTCAGTACTTC.

V and J are TRBV12-5 and TRBJ1-5; 9 nucleotides align to TRBD1. CDR3 size: 15 residues. Per the germline V gene, CDR1 is LGHNT and CDR2 is FRNRAP. V gave up 6 bases and J gave up 6 bases; unmatched junction bases: 9. CDR3 nucleotide sequence: TGTGCTAGTGGCCCCATAACAGGGGGCGGTCAGCCCCAGCATTTT. Amino acid sequence: CASGPITGGGQPQHF.